These T cell receptor beta chains were read from a single sample in a study of identical twins. TCRdb independently ran MiXCR on the 5' RACE reads; one entry per CDR3 protein. The table shows roughly 500,000 distinct CDR3 sequences, with roughly a fifth occurring only once. Another study also made use of these data, one on T cells expressing NK-cell markers.

Sequencing input: CD4+ T cells sorted from blood. The receptor source for this set is a woman between 18 and 29 years old in good health. The CDR3 runs from the conserved cysteine through the conserved F or W. Fields, in order: clone size, D gene, V gene, J gene, CDR3 protein, CDR3 DNA. The D gene is left open where the match is weak. Clone size is not always given. Where it is, it says once, few, many or a class for expanded clones.

size: many
D: .
V: TRBV29-1
J: TRBJ2-7
CDR3: CSVGMGYEQYF
DNA: TGCAGCGTTGGTATGGGCTACGAGCAGTACTTC

size: few
D: TRBD2
V: TRBV7-2
J: TRBJ2-5
CDR3: CASSLVGGGQETQYF
DNA: TGTGCCAGCAGCTTAGTTGGCGGGGGCCAAGAGACCCAGTACTTC

size: few
D: TRBD2
V: TRBV10-3
J: TRBJ2-3
CDR3: CAISESLAGKIDTQYF
DNA: TGTGCCATCAGTGAGTCACTAGCGGGGAAGATAGATACGCAGTATTTT

size: few
D: .
V: TRBV6-5
J: TRBJ2-2
CDR3: CASRAQTGELFF
DNA: TGTGCCAGCAGGGCCCAGACCGGGGAGCTGTTTTTT

size: .
D: TRBD2
V: TRBV5-1
J: TRBJ2-7
CDR3: CARRGTTIF
DNA: TGCGCCCGCCGGGGGACTACCATCTTC

size: few
D: .
V: TRBV6-2/TRBV6-3
J: TRBJ2-2
CDR3: CASIRANTGELFF
DNA: TGTGCCAGCATCCGAGCGAACACCGGGGAGCTGTTTTTT

size: few
D: .
V: TRBV9
J: TRBJ2-7
CDR3: CASSVAPSWSYEQYF
DNA: TGTGCCAGCAGCGTAGCCCCCTCATGGAGCTACGAGCAGTACTTC

size: .
D: .
V: TRBV20-1
J: TRBJ2-3
CDR3: CSARVDLTDTQYF
DNA: TGCAGTGCTAGAGTGGACCTCACAGATACGCAGTATTTT

size: few
D: .
V: TRBV3-1
J: TRBJ2-3
CDR3: CASSKGLTDTQYF
DNA: TGTGCCAGCAGCAAAGGACTCACAGATACGCAGTATTTT

size: few
D: .
V: TRBV12-3/TRBV12-4
J: TRBJ1-5
CDR3: CASKPGRKSNQPQHF
DNA: TGTGCCAGCAAGCCGGGACGGAAAAGCAATCAGCCCCAGCATTTT

size: few
D: TRBD1
V: TRBV5-1
J: TRBJ1-1
CDR3: CASSRGDRGPAEAFF
DNA: TGCGCCAGCAGCCGTGGGGACAGGGGGCCCGCTGAAGCTTTCTTT

size: .
D: TRBD2
V: TRBV5-1
J: TRBJ2-3
CDR3: CASSLGREIRTDTQYF
DNA: TGCGCCAGCAGCTTGGGGCGGGAGATCAGGACAGATACGCAGTATTTT

size: .
D: TRBD2
V: TRBV7-7
J: TRBJ2-1
CDR3: CASSFPGGRPYNEQFF
DNA: TGTGCTAGCAGCTTTCCGGGGGGGCGTCCCTACAATGAGCAGTTCTTC

size: many
D: TRBD2
V: TRBV5-1
J: TRBJ2-3
CDR3: CASRSGTNTDTQYF
DNA: TGCGCCAGCAGGTCCGGGACTAACACAGATACGCAGTATTTT

size: .
D: TRBD2
V: TRBV20-1
J: TRBJ2-7
CDR3: CSAGLAGGTHEQYF
DNA: TGCAGTGCTGGACTAGCGGGAGGGACCCACGAGCAGTACTTC

size: .
D: TRBD1
V: TRBV5-6
J: TRBJ2-7
CDR3: CASSWDREQYF
DNA: TGTGCCAGCAGCTGGGACAGGGAGCAGTACTTC

size: few
D: .
V: TRBV7-8
J: TRBJ2-5
CDR3: CASSLPPGRTQYF
DNA: TGTGCCAGCAGCTTACCCCCGGGGAGGACCCAGTACTTC

size: .
D: TRBD1
V: TRBV18
J: TRBJ1-4
CDR3: CASSGTVPFREKLFF
DNA: TGTGCCAGCTCGGGGACAGTCCCTTTTCGCGAAAAACTGTTTTTT

size: .
D: .
V: TRBV29-1
J: TRBJ1-1
CDR3: CSFRQGRTEAFF
DNA: TGCAGCTTTAGGCAGGGGCGGACTGAAGCTTTCTTT

size: .
D: TRBD1
V: TRBV6-1
J: TRBJ1-1
CDR3: CASSNVRGRNTEAFF
DNA: TGTGCCAGCAGCAACGTCAGGGGGCGGAACACTGAAGCTTTCTTT

size: .
D: TRBD2
V: TRBV6-1
J: TRBJ2-1
CDR3: CASGSLREANEQFF
DNA: TGTGCCAGCGGCTCTCTGCGGGAGGCGAATGAGCAGTTCTTC

size: .
D: TRBD1
V: TRBV20-1
J: TRBJ1-6
CDR3: CSASGTDNSPLHF
DNA: TGCAGTGCTTCCGGGACAGATAATTCACCCCTCCACTTT

size: .
D: .
V: TRBV20-1
J: TRBJ1-5
CDR3: CSACLFGVDQPQHF
DNA: TGCAGTGCTTGCCTCTTTGGGGTTGATCAGCCCCAGCATTTT

size: many
D: TRBD2
V: TRBV5-1
J: TRBJ2-5
CDR3: CASSSGLAGGQETQYF
DNA: TGTGCCAGCAGCTCGGGACTAGCGGGAGGCCAAGAGACCCAGTACTTC

size: .
D: .
V: TRBV6-5
J: TRBJ1-2
CDR3: CASSYQTGQIYGYTF
DNA: TGTGCCAGCAGTTACCAAACCGGACAGATCTATGGCTACACCTTC

size: .
D: .
V: TRBV27
J: TRBJ2-5
CDR3: CASSFPRYQETQYF
DNA: TGTGCCAGCAGTTTCCCCAGATACCAAGAGACCCAGTACTTC

size: .
D: .
V: TRBV7-2
J: TRBJ2-2
CDR3: CASSSELTVGELFF
DNA: TGTGCCAGCAGCTCAGAATTGACAGTCGGGGAGCTGTTTTTT

size: .
D: .
V: TRBV3-1
J: TRBJ2-7
CDR3: CASSQYTGWFEYF
DNA: TGTGCCAGCAGCCAATACACGGGCTGGTTTGAGTACTTC

size: few
D: .
V: TRBV20-1
J: TRBJ2-5
CDR3: CSAKSGWAQYF
DNA: TGCAGTGCAAAGTCAGGTTGGGCCCAGTACTTC

size: .
D: .
V: TRBV27
J: TRBJ2-1
CDR3: CASSHMTGTAAYNEQFF
DNA: TGTGCCAGCAGCCACATGACAGGTACTGCGGCCTACAATGAGCAGTTCTTC

size: few
D: TRBD1
V: TRBV6-1
J: TRBJ1-2
CDR3: CASSGTGGKWYGYTF
DNA: TGTGCCAGCAGCGGGACAGGGGGCAAGTGGTATGGCTACACCTTC

size: .
D: .
V: TRBV7-9
J: TRBJ2-7
CDR3: CASSSSGVREQYF
DNA: TGTGCCAGCAGCTCGTCAGGGGTGCGCGAGCAGTACTTC

size: few
D: TRBD2
V: TRBV27
J: TRBJ2-4
CDR3: CASSLTGGIQYF
DNA: TGTGCCAGCAGTTTAACGGGGGGCATTCAGTACTTC

size: few
D: TRBD1
V: TRBV7-8
J: TRBJ2-7
CDR3: CASSFSLGQASYEQYF
DNA: TGTGCCAGCAGCTTCAGTTTGGGACAGGCCTCCTACGAGCAGTACTTC

size: .
D: .
V: TRBV20-1
J: TRBJ1-1
CDR3: CSGGLNTEAFF
DNA: TGCAGTGGGGGGCTTAACACTGAAGCTTTCTTT

size: many
D: .
V: TRBV12-3/TRBV12-4
J: TRBJ1-4
CDR3: CASSLSGINEKLFF
DNA: TGTGCCAGCAGTTTATCGGGGATCAATGAAAAACTGTTTTTT

size: .
D: .
V: TRBV10-3
J: TRBJ2-7
CDR3: CAISAGGQASTRTYEQYF
DNA: TGTGCCATCAGTGCGGGGGGACAGGCTAGTACTCGTACCTACGAGCAGTACTTC

size: few
D: TRBD2
V: TRBV5-1
J: TRBJ2-1
CDR3: CASSRVRGANNEQFF
DNA: TGCGCCAGCAGCCGGGTGCGGGGGGCTAACAATGAGCAGTTCTTC

size: few
D: TRBD1
V: TRBV12-3/TRBV12-4
J: TRBJ1-2
CDR3: CASTLGRGHYTF
DNA: TGTGCCAGCACCTTGGGAAGGGGGCACTACACCTTC

size: .
D: .
V: TRBV15
J: TRBJ2-2
CDR3: CATSTGLTKYTGELFF
DNA: TGTGCCACCAGCACCGGGTTGACGAAGTACACCGGGGAGCTGTTTTTT

size: few
D: .
V: TRBV5-1
J: TRBJ2-1
CDR3: CASRLAGGVKNEQFF
DNA: TGCGCCAGCAGACTGGCTGGAGGGGTTAAGAATGAGCAGTTCTTC

size: few
D: .
V: TRBV7-9
J: TRBJ1-4
CDR3: CASSPLGGTNEKLFF
DNA: TGTGCCAGCAGCCCGCTGGGCGGAACTAATGAAAAACTGTTTTTT

size: few
D: .
V: TRBV10-3
J: TRBJ2-7
CDR3: CAISGKLAGTYEQYF
DNA: TGTGCCATCAGTGGTAAACTGGCAGGGACCTACGAGCAGTACTTC

size: few
D: TRBD1
V: TRBV5-1
J: TRBJ1-5
CDR3: CASSLDGPGGQPQHF
DNA: TGCGCCAGCAGCTTGGACGGTCCAGGGGGTCAGCCCCAGCATTTT

size: .
D: TRBD2
V: TRBV20-1
J: TRBJ2-5
CDR3: CSAMDHRTSGETQYF
DNA: TGCAGTGCTATGGATCACCGGACTAGCGGAGAGACCCAGTACTTC

size: .
D: .
V: TRBV5-1
J: TRBJ2-5
CDR3: CASGLTVIPETQYF
DNA: TGCGCCAGCGGACTGACGGTGATCCCAGAGACCCAGTACTTC

size: few
D: TRBD1
V: TRBV13
J: TRBJ1-1
CDR3: CASSSPWTGGLNTEAFF
DNA: TGTGCCAGCAGCTCACCTTGGACAGGGGGCTTGAACACTGAAGCTTTCTTT

size: .
D: TRBD2
V: TRBV5-1
J: TRBJ2-3
CDR3: CASSPGTSGGADTQYF
DNA: TGCGCCAGCAGCCCAGGGACTAGCGGGGGAGCAGATACGCAGTATTTT

size: few
D: TRBD1
V: TRBV10-3
J: TRBJ2-1
CDR3: CAISDRGTVGYNEQFF
DNA: TGTGCCATCAGTGACAGGGGGACCGTCGGATACAATGAGCAGTTCTTC

size: .
D: .
V: TRBV12-3/TRBV12-4
J: TRBJ1-1
CDR3: CASKQSLNTEAFF
DNA: TGTGCCAGCAAACAATCGTTGAACACTGAAGCTTTCTTT

size: .
D: .
V: TRBV19
J: TRBJ2-7
CDR3: CASNNPGTPYEQYF
DNA: TGTGCCAGTAATAATCCCGGAACCCCCTACGAGCAGTACTTC